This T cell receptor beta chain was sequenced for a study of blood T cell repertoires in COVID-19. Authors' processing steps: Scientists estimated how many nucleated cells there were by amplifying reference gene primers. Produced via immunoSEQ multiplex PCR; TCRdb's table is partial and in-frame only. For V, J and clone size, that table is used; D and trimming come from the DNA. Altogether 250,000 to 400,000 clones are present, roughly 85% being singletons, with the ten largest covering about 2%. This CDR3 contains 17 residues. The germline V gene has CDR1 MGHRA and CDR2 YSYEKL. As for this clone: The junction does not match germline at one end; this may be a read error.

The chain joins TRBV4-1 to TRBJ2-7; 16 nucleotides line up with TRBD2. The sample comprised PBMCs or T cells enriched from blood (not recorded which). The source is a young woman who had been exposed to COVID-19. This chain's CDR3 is CANSQGLAGGVSYEQYF. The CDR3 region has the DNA TGCGCCAACAGCCAGGGACTAGCGGGAGGGGTCTCCTACGAGCAGTACTTC.